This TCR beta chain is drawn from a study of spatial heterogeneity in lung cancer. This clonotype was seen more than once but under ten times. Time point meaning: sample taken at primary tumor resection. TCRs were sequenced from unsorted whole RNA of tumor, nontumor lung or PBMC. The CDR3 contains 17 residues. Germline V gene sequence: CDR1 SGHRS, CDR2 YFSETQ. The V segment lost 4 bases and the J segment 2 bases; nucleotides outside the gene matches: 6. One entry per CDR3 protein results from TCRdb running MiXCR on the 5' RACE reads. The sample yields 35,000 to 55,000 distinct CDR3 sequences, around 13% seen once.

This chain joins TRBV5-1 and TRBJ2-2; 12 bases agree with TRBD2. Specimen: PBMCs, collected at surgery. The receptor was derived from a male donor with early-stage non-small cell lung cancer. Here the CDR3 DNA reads TGCGCCAGCAGCCTGCGACTAGCGGGGGACAACACCGGGGAGCTGTTTTTT. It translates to CASSLRLAGDNTGELFF. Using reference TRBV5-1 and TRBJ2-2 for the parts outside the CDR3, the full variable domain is KAGVTQTPRYLIKTRGQQVTLSCSPISGHRSVSWYQQTPGQGLQFLFEYFSETQRNKGNFPGRFSGRQFSNSRSEMNVSTLELGDSALYLCASSLRLAGDNTGELFFGEGSRLTVL.